A selection of T cell receptor beta chains follows, all from one sample in a study of T cells in tumors after PD-1 blockade. Using immunoSEQ multiplex PCR, the repertoire was profiled, and TCRdb retains in-frame clones only, with some absent. This table has roughly 14,000 clones, about 82% appearing once. The sample in question was PBMCs, obtained after anti-PD-1 treatment. These receptors all stem from a human donor with basal cell carcinoma. CDR3s include the opening cysteine and the closing phenylalanine or tryptophan. A D gene is named only where the DNA matches it firmly. Size tells how often a clone was seen (once, few, many) or the class of an expanded clone, and some rows leave it out.

abundance: -; v_gene: TRBV3-1/TRBV3-2; len: 17; j_gene: TRBJ2-7; d_gene: -; CDR3nt: TGTGCCAGCAGCCAAGAGGAGGGGGGCTTTCTTCGGAACGAGCAGTACTTC; CDR3aa: CASSQEEGGFLRNEQYF
abundance: -; v_gene: TRBV18; len: 17; j_gene: TRBJ1-3; d_gene: TRBD1; CDR3nt: TGTGCCAGCTCACCGACGGGACAGGGTTCTTCTGGAAACACCATATATTTT; CDR3aa: CASSPTGQGSSGNTIYF
abundance: -; v_gene: TRBV4-1; len: 15; j_gene: TRBJ2-5; d_gene: -; CDR3nt: TGCGCCAGCAGCCGCGGGGGCTACCTAGGAGGGACCCAGTACTTC; CDR3aa: CASSRGGYLGGTQYF
abundance: -; v_gene: TRBV19; len: 16; j_gene: TRBJ2-4; d_gene: TRBD2; CDR3nt: TGTGCCAGTACCCCGGGTGCGGGAGGAGCCAAAAACATTCAGTACTTC; CDR3aa: CASTPGAGGAKNIQYF
abundance: once; v_gene: TRBV5-4; len: 15; j_gene: TRBJ2-5; d_gene: -; CDR3nt: TGTGCCAGCAGCTCCGTAAACGGGGGACAAGAGACCCAGTACTTC; CDR3aa: CASSSVNGGQETQYF
abundance: -; v_gene: TRBV6-1; len: 11; j_gene: TRBJ1-4; d_gene: TRBD1; CDR3nt: TGTGCCAGCAGTGAAGCGACAGGGCTGTTTTTT; CDR3aa: CASSEATGLFF
abundance: once; v_gene: TRBV9; len: 15; j_gene: TRBJ2-3; d_gene: -; CDR3nt: TGTGCCAGCAGCCTCCGGGGGGCCTACACAGATACGCAGTATTTT; CDR3aa: CASSLRGAYTDTQYF
abundance: -; v_gene: TRBV9; len: 15; j_gene: TRBJ1-1; d_gene: -; CDR3nt: TGTGCCAGCAGCGTAGGATCTCGAGGGGATCAAGAAGCTTTCTTT; CDR3aa: CASSVGSRGDQEAFF
abundance: few; v_gene: TRBV2; len: 14; j_gene: TRBJ2-5; d_gene: -; CDR3nt: TGTGCCAGCAGTGATAATACAGGGCGCGAGACCCAGTACTTC; CDR3aa: CASSDNTGRETQYF
abundance: once; v_gene: TRBV10-3; len: 17; j_gene: TRBJ2-2; d_gene: TRBD2; CDR3nt: TGTGCCACCCAAGGGCTAGCGGGGGCCGCGAACACCGGGGAGCTGTTTTTT; CDR3aa: CATQGLAGAANTGELFF
abundance: -; v_gene: TRBV19; len: 15; j_gene: TRBJ1-6; d_gene: -; CDR3nt: TGTGCCAGTAGTGACGACGGGAATCGCGGGTCACCCCTCCACTTT; CDR3aa: CASSDDGNRGSPLHF
abundance: -; v_gene: TRBV28; len: 12; j_gene: TRBJ2-4; d_gene: -; CDR3nt: TGTGCCAGCAGTCCCCGCAAAAACATTCAGTACTTC; CDR3aa: CASSPRKNIQYF
abundance: -; v_gene: TRBV28; len: 14; j_gene: TRBJ2-6; d_gene: -; CDR3nt: TGTGCCAGCGGGGGGAGCTCTGGGGCCAACGTCCTGACTTTC; CDR3aa: CASGGSSGANVLTF
abundance: -; v_gene: TRBV5-6; len: 15; j_gene: TRBJ2-7; d_gene: TRBD1; CDR3nt: TGTGCCAGCAGCCCAACCGGGACAGGCCTGGGGGAGCAGTACTTC; CDR3aa: CASSPTGTGLGEQYF
abundance: large; v_gene: TRBV7-2; len: 15; j_gene: TRBJ2-1; d_gene: -; CDR3nt: TGTGCCAGCAGCTTAGGTTGGAACTCCTACAATGAGCAGTTCTTC; CDR3aa: CASSLGWNSYNEQFF
abundance: -; v_gene: TRBV29-1; len: 14; j_gene: TRBJ1-4; d_gene: -; CDR3nt: TGCAGCGCGGGGGCCGGGGCCCTCGGGGAAAAACTGTTTTTT; CDR3aa: CSAGAGALGEKLFF
abundance: -; v_gene: TRBV5-1; len: 14; j_gene: TRBJ2-1; d_gene: TRBD2; CDR3nt: TGCGCCAGCAGCTTAGGAGCGGGAGTGAATGAGCAGTTCTTC; CDR3aa: CASSLGAGVNEQFF
abundance: once; v_gene: TRBV9; len: 14; j_gene: TRBJ1-1; d_gene: TRBD1; CDR3nt: TGTGCCAGCAGCCCCGGGACAGTCAACACTGAAGCTTTCTTT; CDR3aa: CASSPGTVNTEAFF
abundance: -; v_gene: TRBV7-9; len: 16; j_gene: TRBJ2-1; d_gene: -; CDR3nt: TGTGCCAGCAGCCGCCGGGACACCGTATTATACAATGAGCAGTTCTTC; CDR3aa: CASSRRDTVLYNEQFF
abundance: -; v_gene: TRBV19; len: 12; j_gene: TRBJ2-7; d_gene: -; CDR3nt: TGTGCCAGTAGAGGGGGGCAACGCGAGCAGTACTTC; CDR3aa: CASRGGQREQYF
abundance: -; v_gene: TRBV6-6; len: 14; j_gene: TRBJ1-1; d_gene: -; CDR3nt: TGTGCCAGCAGCCTGGATCAGGGGAGGACTGAAGCTTTCTTT; CDR3aa: CASSLDQGRTEAFF
abundance: -; v_gene: TRBV18; len: 15; j_gene: TRBJ1-4; d_gene: TRBD1; CDR3nt: TGTGCCAGCTCACCGACAGGGTCAAACAATGAAAAACTGTTTTTT; CDR3aa: CASSPTGSNNEKLFF
abundance: -; v_gene: TRBV6-1; len: 14; j_gene: TRBJ1-1; d_gene: -; CDR3nt: TGTGCCAGCAGTGAAGTTAAAGTAAACACTGAAGCTTTCTTT; CDR3aa: CASSEVKVNTEAFF
abundance: -; v_gene: TRBV7-9; len: 15; j_gene: TRBJ2-2; d_gene: -; CDR3nt: TGTGCCAGCAGCTTTGACAGTCCGAACACCGGGGAGCTGTTTTTT; CDR3aa: CASSFDSPNTGELFF
abundance: -; v_gene: TRBV30; len: 11; j_gene: TRBJ1-2; d_gene: -; CDR3nt: TGTGCCTGGGCGGGGGGACCCGGCTACACCTTC; CDR3aa: CAWAGGPGYTF
abundance: -; v_gene: TRBV6-1; len: 14; j_gene: TRBJ1-4; d_gene: TRBD1; CDR3nt: TGTGCCAGCAGTGAAAGGCAGGGGGCTGAAAAACTGTTTTTT; CDR3aa: CASSERQGAEKLFF
abundance: -; v_gene: TRBV10-3; len: 15; j_gene: TRBJ1-4; d_gene: -; CDR3nt: TGTGCCATCAGTCAGGATCTCGGGCCGGATGAAAAACTGTTTTTT; CDR3aa: CAISQDLGPDEKLFF
abundance: once; v_gene: TRBV12-3/TRBV12-4; len: 13; j_gene: TRBJ1-5; d_gene: TRBD1; CDR3nt: TGTGCCAGCAGGGGACAGGGCAATCAGCCCCAGCATTTT; CDR3aa: CASRGQGNQPQHF
abundance: -; v_gene: TRBV28; len: 12; j_gene: TRBJ2-7; d_gene: -; CDR3nt: TGTGCCAGCAGCCTGGCAGCTTACGAGCAGTACTTC; CDR3aa: CASSLAAYEQYF
abundance: -; v_gene: TRBV30; len: 13; j_gene: TRBJ1-5; d_gene: -; CDR3nt: TGTGCCTGGAGTGGAGGGTCTAATCAGCCCCAGCATTTT; CDR3aa: CAWSGGSNQPQHF
abundance: -; v_gene: TRBV7-9; len: 15; j_gene: TRBJ2-5; d_gene: TRBD1; CDR3nt: TGTGCCAGCAGCTTAGGGCGACAGGGGGAAGAGACCCAGTACTTC; CDR3aa: CASSLGRQGEETQYF
abundance: -; v_gene: TRBV27; len: 18; j_gene: TRBJ2-2; d_gene: TRBD1; CDR3nt: TGTGCCAGCAGTTTGCATGGTAGTGGACAGGCGGGCACCGGGGAGCTGTTTTTT; CDR3aa: CASSLHGSGQAGTGELFF
abundance: once; v_gene: TRBV28; len: 18; j_gene: TRBJ2-1; d_gene: TRBD2; CDR3nt: TGTGCCAGCAGCCTACGCCGTGGGGGACGGGAGGGATGGAATGAGCAGTTCTTC; CDR3aa: CASSLRRGGREGWNEQFF
abundance: -; v_gene: TRBV19; len: 14; j_gene: TRBJ2-3; d_gene: TRBD1; CDR3nt: TGTGCCAGTAGGGACAGGGGTTTCACAGATACGCAGTATTTT; CDR3aa: CASRDRGFTDTQYF
abundance: once; v_gene: TRBV3-1/TRBV3-2; len: 15; j_gene: TRBJ2-1; d_gene: TRBD1; CDR3nt: TGTGCCAGCAGAAGCCGGGACAGGGGAAGCAATGAGCAGTTCTTC; CDR3aa: CASRSRDRGSNEQFF
abundance: once; v_gene: TRBV28; len: 12; j_gene: TRBJ2-1; d_gene: -; CDR3nt: TGTGCCAGCAGTACTAGAGGCAATGAGCAGTTCTTC; CDR3aa: CASSTRGNEQFF
abundance: -; v_gene: TRBV12-3/TRBV12-4; len: 13; j_gene: TRBJ2-7; d_gene: -; CDR3nt: TGTGCCAGCAGGTCGACAGCTTCCTACGAGCAGTACTTC; CDR3aa: CASRSTASYEQYF
abundance: -; v_gene: TRBV6-5; len: 14; j_gene: TRBJ1-4; d_gene: -; CDR3nt: TGTGCCAGCAGAGGGGGGCTTGCTAATGAAAAACTGTTTTTT; CDR3aa: CASRGGLANEKLFF
abundance: once; v_gene: TRBV5-6; len: 11; j_gene: TRBJ2-1; d_gene: -; CDR3nt: TGTGCCAGCAGCTTATTCGATGAGCAGTTCTTC; CDR3aa: CASSLFDEQFF
abundance: once; v_gene: TRBV7-9; len: 12; j_gene: TRBJ1-2; d_gene: -; CDR3nt: TGTGCCAGCAGCTCCGGGGCCTATGGCTACACCTTC; CDR3aa: CASSSGAYGYTF
abundance: -; v_gene: TRBV7-6; len: 15; j_gene: TRBJ1-5; d_gene: -; CDR3nt: TGTGCCAGCAGCTATGGAACAGGCTACAATCAGCCCCAGCATTTT; CDR3aa: CASSYGTGYNQPQHF
abundance: -; v_gene: TRBV7-2; len: 16; j_gene: TRBJ1-4; d_gene: TRBD1; CDR3nt: TGTGCCAGCAGCCCCGACCTGGACAGGGTAGGCGAAAAACTGTTTTTT; CDR3aa: CASSPDLDRVGEKLFF
abundance: -; v_gene: TRBV29-1; len: 13; j_gene: TRBJ1-6; d_gene: -; CDR3nt: TGCAGCGTTGTGTGGGGGGGGAATTCACCCCTCCACTTT; CDR3aa: CSVVWGGNSPLHF
abundance: -; v_gene: TRBV28; len: 15; j_gene: TRBJ2-3; d_gene: TRBD1; CDR3nt: TGTGCCAGCAGACTACAGGGGGCGCGGACAGATACGCAGTATTTT; CDR3aa: CASRLQGARTDTQYF
abundance: -; v_gene: TRBV5-1; len: 15; j_gene: TRBJ1-3; d_gene: TRBD1; CDR3nt: TGCGCCAGCAGCCCCAGGGACAGGGTGTCGGACACCATATATTTT; CDR3aa: CASSPRDRVSDTIYF
abundance: once; v_gene: TRBV19; len: 12; j_gene: TRBJ2-7; d_gene: -; CDR3nt: TGTGCCAGTAGTATTCGAGGATACCAGCAGTACTTC; CDR3aa: CASSIRGYQQYF
abundance: -; v_gene: TRBV7-2; len: 13; j_gene: TRBJ2-1; d_gene: -; CDR3nt: TGTGCCAGCAGCTTTAAGCGGGACAATGAGCAGTTCTTC; CDR3aa: CASSFKRDNEQFF
abundance: few; v_gene: TRBV7-2; len: 16; j_gene: TRBJ1-2; d_gene: -; CDR3nt: TGTGCCAGCAGCTTATATGGGAGGGGCGGTAACTATGGCTACACCTTC; CDR3aa: CASSLYGRGGNYGYTF
abundance: -; v_gene: TRBV5-1; len: 15; j_gene: TRBJ1-3; d_gene: TRBD1; CDR3nt: TGCGCCAGCAGCTTGGGAGGGACAGGTGGAAACACCATATATTTT; CDR3aa: CASSLGGTGGNTIYF
abundance: -; v_gene: TRBV15; len: 15; j_gene: TRBJ1-1; d_gene: TRBD1; CDR3nt: TGTGCCACCAGCAAGCGAACAGGGGGCAACACTGAAGCTTTCTTT; CDR3aa: CATSKRTGGNTEAFF
abundance: -; v_gene: TRBV6-5; len: 11; j_gene: TRBJ2-7; d_gene: TRBD1; CDR3nt: TGTGCCACCACAGGGGCCTACGAGCAGTACTTC; CDR3aa: CATTGAYEQYF
abundance: -; v_gene: TRBV5-1; len: 14; j_gene: TRBJ1-4; d_gene: TRBD1; CDR3nt: TGCGCCAGCAGCTTAGGACAGGGAAATGAAAAACTGTTTTTT; CDR3aa: CASSLGQGNEKLFF
abundance: -; v_gene: TRBV6-9; len: 16; j_gene: TRBJ2-7; d_gene: -; CDR3nt: TGTGCCAGCAGTTATGGAATAACGGAACGCTCCTACGAGCAGTACTTC; CDR3aa: CASSYGITERSYEQYF